Below, 25 T cell receptor beta chains from the same sample are listed, as sequenced in a study of blood T cell repertoires in COVID-19 (dated by TCRdb to the early 2020s). The library was generated by the immunoSEQ multiplex PCR assay. TCRdb re-hosts the immuneACCESS table, in-frame sequences only. Its copies lack some clones; in the studies checked, an unresolved V gene accounts for under half of them, and the cause for the rest is not known. A total of about 100,000 clones appear in this sample, 69% of them only once. Of the sample, 5% to 6.5% is held by the ten largest clones. Material for sequencing was peripheral blood. The receptors come from a man older than 75 with acute or convalescent COVID-19.

This chain connects TRBV18 to TRBJ2-7; TRBD2 matches 8 bases. Germline CDR1 and CDR2: KGHSH and LQKENI. V gave up 6 bases and J gave up 2 bases; unmatched junction bases: 6. There are 14 residues in the CDR3. CDR3 residues: CASSLTSATYEQYF. The CDR3 region has the DNA TGTGCCAGCTCCCTGACTAGCGCAACCTACGAGCAGTACTTC.

This rearrangement joins TRBV5-1 to TRBJ2-5; 8 nucleotides match TRBD1. The CDR3 sequence is 15 residues long. V lost 5 bases and J lost 0; bases outside the gene matches: 6. The germline V gene has CDR1 SGHRS and CDR2 YFSETQ. The DNA for the CDR3 is TGCGCCAGCAGGTCTGGACAGGGAAACCAAGAGACCCAGTACTTC. It yields the protein CASRSGQGNQETQYF.

The V call is TRBV11-2, the J call TRBJ2-1; 9 bases line up with TRBD2. Germline CDR1 SGHAT, CDR2 FQNNGV. The CDR3 spans 15 residues. The junction had 4 bases not matched to a gene; V was cut back by 3 bases and J by 4 bases. The CDR3 is CASSLGAGGYNEQFF. DNA of the CDR3: TGTGCCAGCAGCTTGGGGGCGGGAGGGTACAATGAGCAGTTCTTC.

This clone was counted a few times. This chain joins TRBV4-1 and TRBJ2-4, with D possibly matching TRBD2 (6 bases). V was pared by 2 bases and J by 6 bases, with 17 bases between. Germline lookup yields CDR1 MGHRA and CDR2 YSYEKL. The CDR3 has 16 amino acids. CDR3 DNA: TGCGCCAGCAGCCAACCCATCGGGGACGGGGGAAACATTCAGTACTTC. It yields the protein CASSQPIGDGGNIQYF.

This clone was counted ten times or more. This sequence joins TRBV4-3 and TRBJ2-3, with 8 bases aligning to TRBD1. Trimming cost V 3 bases and J 4 bases; bases outside gene matches: 9. Germline CDR1 and CDR2: LGHNA and YSLEER. The CDR3 loop spans 16 amino acids. The CDR3 coding sequence is TGCGCCAGCAGCCATGGCCGGGACAGGTATTCAGATACGCAGTATTTT. Translating gives CASSHGRDRYSDTQYF.

The chain employs TRBV19 and TRBJ1-6, with 8 bases identical to TRBD1. The V gene end was trimmed by 4 bases and the J gene end by 9 bases; junction bases not matched to a gene: 11. This CDR3 contains 16 residues. Germline CDR1 and CDR2: LNHDA and SQIVND (reference sequence). The CDR3 DNA sequence: TGTGCCAGTAGTACTCTTGGGCCAGGGGGCGGTTCACCCCTCCACTTT. It is translated as CASSTLGPGGGSPLHF.

This clone has just a few counts. The V and J genes are TRBV19 and TRBJ2-3, with TRBD1 matching over 7 bases. Germline loops: CDR1 LNHDA, CDR2 SQIVND (reference sequence). J lost 4 bases, V lost 3 bases, and 7 bases had no gene match. The CDR3 totals 15 residues. The CDR3 loop reads CASSILRGQSDTQYF. In nucleotides, the CDR3 is TGTGCCAGTAGTATTTTGAGGGGGCAATCAGATACGCAGTATTTT. Complete variable domain (other parts from reference TRBV19 and TRBJ2-3): DGGITQSPKYLFRKEGQNVTLSCEQNLNHDAMYWYRQDPGQGLRLIYYSQIVNDFQKGDIAEGYSVSREKKESFPLTVTSAQKNPTAFYLCASSILRGQSDTQYFGPGTRLTVL.

This chain links TRBV6-2 or TRBV6-3 with TRBJ2-5, with TRBD2 matching 7 bases. CDR3 length equals 15 residues. The J segment lost 9 bases and the V segment lost 0 bases, leaving 10 bases of the junction unmatched. CDR1 MNHEY and CDR2 SVGEGT come from the germline V gene. The CDR3 is CASSYSSAGTGSQYF. In DNA form, the CDR3 reads TGTGCCAGCAGTTACTCATCAGCGGGAACTGGTTCCCAGTACTTC.

The chain combines TRBV29-1 with TRBJ1-2; 9 bases agree with TRBD1. The CDR3 has 12 amino acids. Germline V gene lookup returns CDR1 SQVTM and CDR2 ANQGSEA. The V segment lost 7 bases and the J segment 3 bases; nucleotides outside the gene matches: 3. The CDR3 region has the DNA TGCAGCGGACGGACAGGGGACTATGGCTACACCTTC. Its translation: CSGRTGDYGYTF.

The chain uses TRBV27 and TRBJ1-6, with D tentatively TRBD1 (5 bases). Germline lookup yields CDR1 MNHEY and CDR2 SMNVEV (reference sequence). V was cut by 0 bases and J by 7 bases, with 19 bases left in between. The CDR3 has 18 amino acids. CDR3 region: CASSLSMTATLLNSPLHF. CDR3 nucleotides: TGTGCCAGCAGTTTATCCATGACAGCTACTCTCTTAAATTCACCCCTCCACTTT.

Regarding this clone: A much larger clone lies one base from this, so it may be a read error. This chain links TRBV5-1 with TRBJ1-6, with TRBD1 matching 11 bases. This CDR3 has 14 residues. CDR1 and CDR2 from the germline V gene are SGHRS and YFSETQ. The CDR3 sequence is CASSEGQGVTPFHF. The CDR3 DNA is TGCGCCAGCAGCGAGGGACAGGGGGTGACACCCTTCCACTTT.

This clone was found a few times. The chain employs TRBV2 and TRBJ1-2; D not resolved. CDR3 length equals 14 residues. Trimming left V 6 bases short and J 4 bases short, with 15 bases between. Germline CDR1 is SNHLY and CDR2 is FYNNEI. The CDR3 sequence: CASREHDGVYGYTF. The CDR3 DNA is TGTGCCAGCAGGGAGCACGATGGAGTCTATGGCTACACCTTC.

This sequence joins TRBV9 and TRBJ2-1; 8 bases fit TRBD2. After removal of 2 bases from V and 4 bases from J, the junction contained 8 bases not matched to a gene. The CDR3 totals 16 residues. Germline CDR1 reads SGDLS; CDR2 reads YYNGEE. Here the CDR3 reads CASSVTSGRAYNEQFF. Here the CDR3 DNA reads TGTGCCAGCAGCGTCACTAGCGGAAGGGCTTACAATGAGCAGTTCTTC.

V and J are TRBV11-3 and TRBJ2-2; D possibly corresponds to TRBD2 (6 bases). Germline assignment: CDR1 SGHNT and CDR2 YENEEA. This CDR3 is 17 amino acids long. V lost 4 bases, J lost 6 bases, and 21 bases lay in between. CDR3 bases: TGTGCCAGCAGCTCTTCCCCCGGACTGTCTAGCGCCGGGGAGCTGTTTTTT. Translating it yields CASSSSPGLSSAGELFF.

The sample holds one count of this clone. The chain combines TRBV15 with TRBJ1-2; 11 bases are a match to TRBD1. V dropped 0 bases and J dropped 6; count of bases not matched to a gene: 6. The CDR3 extends over 16 amino acids. CDR1 LNHNV and CDR2 YYDKDF come from the germline V gene (reference sequence). The CDR3 DNA sequence: TGTGCCACCAGCAGAGATCGTTGGACAGGGGGCGATGGCTACACCTTC. Translation gives CATSRDRWTGGDGYTF.

The gene calls are TRBV28 and TRBJ2-2, with 8 bases that match TRBD2. This CDR3 comprises 15 residues. The germline V gene has CDR1 MDHEN and CDR2 SYDVKM. Unmatched junction bases numbered 9, after V lost 6 bases and J lost 6 bases. CDR3 bases: TGTGCCAGCAGATTTGGGGCGCGGGGGGCCGGGGAGCTGTTTTTT. Protein: CASRFGARGAGELFF.

This clone came up a few times. The chain carries TRBV10-3 and TRBJ1-1; D possibly corresponds to TRBD1 (5 bases). The CDR3 is 14 residues long. The V gene lost 2 bases and the J gene lost 12 bases, with 19 bases spanning the gap. Germline CDR1 reads ENHRY; CDR2 reads SYGVKD. The CDR3 sequence: CAISEQGVVIKTFF. In DNA, the CDR3 is TGTGCCATCAGTGAGCAGGGCGTCGTTATTAAGACTTTCTTT.

There are many counts of this clone. V usage is TRBV6-5 and J usage is TRBJ2-2, with 7 nucleotides matching TRBD1. This CDR3 spans 15 amino acids. V trimming: 7 bases; J trimming: 4 bases; junction bases outside the gene matches: 9. Germline V CDR1 and CDR2: MNHEY, SVGAGI. As DNA, the CDR3 is TGTGCCAGCATGCAGGGAACAGGGGTCACCGGGGAGCTGTTTTTT. Its protein is CASMQGTGVTGELFF.

The genes are TRBV29-1 and TRBJ2-7, with a possible D match to TRBD1 (6 bases). The germline CDR1 and CDR2 sequences are SQVTM and ANQGSEA. The CDR3 is 13 amino acids. Trimming removed 4 bases at V and 4 bases at J, with 14 bases between. CDR3 in amino acids: CSVATGNRYEQYF. The CDR3 DNA sequence: TGCAGCGTTGCGACAGGAAACCGATACGAGCAGTACTTC.

The V gene is TRBV18, the J gene TRBJ2-5; D perhaps matches TRBD1 (6 bases). The CDR3 length is 12 residues. CDR1 and CDR2 (germline): KGHSH, LQKENI. Trimming took 9 bases from V and 5 from J, leaving 13 bases between them. CDR3 sequence (DNA): TGTGCCAGTAGGGACATTGCGGAGACCCAGTACTTC. This encodes CASRDIAETQYF.

This clone was counted once. The chain uses TRBV11-2 and TRBJ1-3; possibly TRBD1 for D (6 bases). The V end was cut by 2 bases, the J end by 0 bases, with 11 bases between. This CDR3 is built from 16 residues. The V gene's germline CDR1 is SGHAT and CDR2 FQNNGV. In DNA, the CDR3 is TGTGCCAGCAGCTTAAACAGGGCGAGCTCTGGAAACACCATATATTTT. It is translated as CASSLNRASSGNTIYF.

The chain couples TRBV7-3 to TRBJ2-5; D might be TRBD1 (5 bases). This CDR3 has 14 amino acids. Deletions cut 0 bases from V and 5 bases from J, with 10 bases between. In germline, CDR1 is SGHTA, CDR2 FQGTGA. CDR3 in amino acids: CASSLTGRVETQYF. The CDR3 DNA reads as TGTGCCAGCAGCTTAACGGGCAGGGTGGAGACCCAGTACTTC.

The rearrangement links TRBV28 to TRBJ1-2; 12 nucleotides align to TRBD1. In germline, CDR1 is MDHEN, CDR2 SYDVKM. CDR3 length: 16 amino acids. V was clipped by 6 bases and J by 4 bases; unmatched bases: 9. CDR3 DNA: TGTGCCAGCAGCCCCAGGGGACAGGGGGCAGGCTATGGCTACACCTTC. Translation: CASSPRGQGAGYGYTF.

The genes are TRBV4-1 and TRBJ1-2; D gene uncertain. The V gene's germline CDR1 is MGHRA and CDR2 YSYEKL. The CDR3 sequence is 14 residues long. The V and J ends lost 4 bases and 1 base respectively, with 10 bases between them. In DNA form, the CDR3 reads TGCGCCAGCAGCCCCCAGCGGCTTAACTATGGCTACACCTTC. Protein: CASSPQRLNYGYTF.

CDR3 in amino acids: CASSQTGYSNYGYTF. The CDR3 bases are TGTGCCAGTAGCCAAACAGGATACTCTAACTATGGCTACACCTTC. The rearrangement joins TRBV19 to TRBJ1-2, with D tentatively TRBD1 (5 bases). The CDR3 contains 15 residues. With 6 bases removed from V and 0 bases from J, the gap between germline ends came to 14 bases. From germline, CDR1 is LNHDA and CDR2 SQIVND (reference sequence).